This T cell receptor beta chain was captured in a study of PD-1 blockade in classical Hodgkin lymphoma. Study background: It was nivolumab at 3 mg/kg, given intravenously every 2 weeks, that patients received. Broader study findings: Diversity in CD4+ TCRs, unlike that measured in CD8+ TCRs, had risen significantly by C4D1. The authors have not defined what causes the repertoire differences, possibly disease activity or prior therapy.

The protocol was immunoSEQ multiplex PCR, while the TCRdb copy is restricted to in-frame clones and leaves out a portion. The sample holds approximately 28,000 clones; about three quarters are singletons and the top ten take approximately 2.4%. Every patient relapsed after autologous stem cell transplantation, and brentuximab vedotin exposure varied. Researchers used magnetic negative selection to pull out pure CD4+ T cells from thawed PBMCs. Turning to this clone: Antigen specificity is unknown.

This clonotype originated in a human donor with classical Hodgkin lymphoma. The specimen was CD4+ T cells from blood, collected at baseline.

The CDR3 DNA reads as TGTGCCAGCAGTTACTCGACAGGGCCCACTGAAGCTTTCTTT. It translates to CASSYSTGPTEAFF. The chain carries TRBV6-5 and TRBJ1-1; 7 bases align to TRBD1. The V gene end was trimmed by 0 bases and the J gene end by 4 bases; junction bases not matched to a gene: 2. The CDR3 spans 14 residues. Germline V gene sequence: CDR1 MNHEY, CDR2 SVGAGI.